This T cell receptor (beta chain) was found in a study of blood T cells in healthy people across ages. V shed 5 bases and J shed 3 bases, with 11 bases lying between them. CDR3 length: 13 residues. The germline V gene encodes CDR1 SEHNR and CDR2 FQNEAQ (reference sequence). A few counts support this clonotype. The authors ran a second PCR of about 7 to 12 cycles using a sample-barcoded 5' primer and a J-beta primer mix. From the 5' RACE reads, TCRdb called clonotypes with MiXCR, one entry per CDR3 protein. This table has more than 900,000 distinct CDR3 sequences, approximately 26% appearing once. These records were also assigned to another study, of T cells of mothers and their children.

Sample: blood. This receptor was taken from a girl aged 2 to 10 in good health. V gene TRBV7-9 combines with J gene TRBJ2-7; TRBD1 or TRBD2 may be the D gene (6 bases each). Here the CDR3 DNA reads TGTGCCAGCAGCCCCAAGGGGGGCTACGAGCAGTACTTC. This gives the protein CASSPKGGYEQYF.